Following are 26 T cell receptor beta chains from one sample sequenced in a study of blood T cell repertoires in COVID-19. Profiling relied on immunoSEQ multiplex PCR, and the TCRdb table lists in-frame clones only, not all of them. The table records about 200,000 clones, around 82% of them present only once. The sample was PBMCs or T cells enriched from blood (not recorded which). Receptor source: a woman in her forties or fifties with acute COVID-19.

The chain uses TRBV3-1 (or the pseudogene TRBV3-2) and TRBJ2-1, with D perhaps matching TRBD2 (5 bases). Germline V gives CDR1 LGHDT, CDR2 YNNKEL (reference sequence). Trimming took 3 bases from V and 0 from J, leaving 15 bases between them. The CDR3 is 17 residues long. The CDR3 bases are TGTGCCAGCAGCCACGTGGCTGTAGGGAGCTCCTACAATGAGCAGTTCTTC. Translating it yields CASSHVAVGSSYNEQFF.

This sequence joins TRBV5-4 and TRBJ1-3; D is perhaps TRBD1 (6 bases). The CDR3 consists of 16 residues. With 4 bases removed from V and 0 bases from J, the gap between germline ends came to 14 bases. Germline V gene sequence: CDR1 SGHNT, CDR2 YYREEE (reference sequence). CDR3 protein: CASSPDRTSSGNTIYF. The CDR3 coding sequence is TGTGCCAGCAGCCCAGACAGGACTTCCTCTGGAAACACCATATATTTT.

The genes are TRBV2 and TRBJ2-5; TRBD1 agrees at 7 bases. After removal of 3 bases from V and 3 bases from J, the junction contained 4 bases not matched to a gene. This CDR3 region has 14 residues. Germline V gene lookup returns CDR1 SNHLY and CDR2 FYNNEI. This chain's CDR3 is CASSDGQGEETQYF. DNA for the CDR3: TGTGCCAGCAGTGACGGGCAGGGGGAAGAGACCCAGTACTTC.

This chain joins TRBV7-2 and TRBJ2-3, with a tentative D call TRBD2 (6 bases). This CDR3 is built from 16 residues. Germline V CDR1 and CDR2: SGHTA, FQGNSA. V lost 0 bases and J lost 7, with 17 bases in between. CDR3 amino acids: CASSLAPRGAGNTQYF. CDR3 sequence (DNA): TGTGCCAGCAGCTTAGCCCCGCGGGGCGCGGGGAATACGCAGTATTTT.

A remark on this clone: The sample has other DNA sequences that encode this CDR3 too. The chain couples TRBV27 to TRBJ1-3, with 7 bases that match TRBD1. Trimming removed 2 bases from V and 2 bases from J; junction bases left unmatched: 3. CDR3 length: 15 residues. Germline lookup yields CDR1 MNHEY and CDR2 SMNVEV (reference sequence). The CDR3 protein is CASSLAGGTGNTIYF. The DNA of the CDR3 is TGTGCCAGCAGTTTAGCAGGGGGGACTGGAAACACCATATATTTT.

The V call is TRBV6-5, the J call TRBJ1-1; D ambiguous. V lost 2 bases and J 4 bases, leaving 17 bases between the germline ends. Germline V gene sequence: CDR1 MNHEY, CDR2 SVGAGI. The CDR3 is made up of 16 amino acids. The chain's CDR3 is CASSYEGGRSITEAFF. CDR3 sequence (DNA): TGTGCCAGCAGTTACGAGGGCGGCAGGAGCATCACTGAAGCTTTCTTT.

The V call is TRBV29-1, the J call TRBJ1-1; D is undetermined. V was cut by 3 bases and J by 6 bases, with 11 bases left in between. Germline CDR1 and CDR2: SQVTM and ANQGSEA. The CDR3 contains 12 residues. The CDR3 protein is CSVDTQRPEAFF. DNA of the CDR3: TGCAGCGTTGACACACAGAGACCTGAAGCTTTCTTT.

The chain combines TRBV3-1 (or the pseudogene TRBV3-2) with TRBJ2-3, with 11 bases lining up with TRBD1. The CDR3 is 16 amino acids. Per the germline V gene, CDR1 is LGHDT and CDR2 is YNNKEL (reference sequence). V dropped 4 bases and J dropped 1; count of bases not matched to a gene: 4. The CDR3 region has the DNA TGTGCCAGCAGCCGAGGACAGGGGGCCCGCACAGATACGCAGTATTTT. This translates into CASSRGQGARTDTQYF.

The V call is TRBV28, the J call TRBJ1-5, with D perhaps matching TRBD1 (5 bases). Trimming left V 8 bases short and J 4 bases short, with 12 bases between. Looked up from germline, CDR1 is MDHEN and CDR2 is SYDVKM. This CDR3 is built from 13 residues. CDR3 residues: CASRTGVNQPQHF. The CDR3 DNA is TGTGCCAGCCGGACGGGGGTGAATCAGCCCCAGCATTTT. Together with reference TRBV28 and TRBJ1-5, the CDR3 gives the full variable domain: DVKVTQSSRYLVKRTGEKVFLECVQDMDHENMFWYRQDPGLGLRLIYFSYDVKMKEKGDIPEGYSVSREKKERFSLILESASTNQTSMYLCASRTGVNQPQHFGDGTRLSIL.

The chain employs TRBV28 and TRBJ1-6; 8 bases agree with TRBD1. The CDR3 loop spans 12 amino acids. The germline V gene has CDR1 MDHEN and CDR2 SYDVKM. V shed 8 bases and J 14 bases; nucleotides not matched to a gene: 8. The CDR3 sequence is CASRLQGAALHF. DNA for the CDR3: TGTGCCAGCCGACTGCAGGGGGCGGCCCTCCACTTT.

This chain links TRBV7-9 with TRBJ1-5; weak D call: TRBD1 (6 bases). V lost 5 bases and J 7 bases, leaving 12 bases between the germline ends. Germline CDR1 and CDR2: SEHNR and FQNEAQ (reference sequence). This CDR3 region has 13 residues. This CDR3 reads CASSPTGSQPQHF. The CDR3 region has the DNA TGTGCCAGCAGCCCCACAGGGAGCCAGCCCCAGCATTTT.

The rearrangement links TRBV28 to TRBJ1-1, with 8 bases aligning to TRBD1. The CDR3 runs 15 residues. Germline lookup yields CDR1 MDHEN and CDR2 SYDVKM. With V trimmed by 7 bases and J by 2 bases, 9 bases remained unmatched. The CDR3 bases are TGTGCCAGCACCCAAGGACAGGGAGGAAACACTGAAGCTTTCTTT. Translation: CASTQGQGGNTEAFF. The whole variable domain, remainder taken from reference TRBV28 and TRBJ1-1, is DVKVTQSSRYLVKRTGEKVFLECVQDMDHENMFWYRQDPGLGLRLIYFSYDVKMKEKGDIPEGYSVSREKKERFSLILESASTNQTSMYLCASTQGQGGNTEAFFGQGTRLTVV.

The genes are TRBV29-1 and TRBJ2-3, with TRBD2 matching 7 bases. The germline V gene has CDR1 SQVTM and CDR2 ANQGSEA. V was clipped by 4 bases and J by 0 bases; unmatched bases: 7. The CDR3 loop spans 15 amino acids. CDR3 sequence: CSVAAGAHSTDTQYF. Written as DNA, the CDR3 is TGCAGCGTTGCGGCGGGAGCCCATAGCACAGATACGCAGTATTTT.

The table lists this clone with a few counts. The chain has TRBV28 and TRBJ1-1; 10 bases agree with TRBD1. Germline CDR1 reads MDHEN; CDR2 reads SYDVKM. The CDR3 is made up of 15 amino acids. The V gene end was trimmed by 5 bases and the J gene end by 6 bases; junction bases not matched to a gene: 9. CDR3 amino acids: CASSRPGTGAPEAFF. As DNA, the CDR3 is TGTGCCAGCAGTCGCCCCGGGACAGGGGCCCCTGAAGCTTTCTTT.

This sequence joins TRBV19 and TRBJ2-5, with D possibly TRBD2 on 6 matching bases. CDR3 length: 14 residues. V was clipped by 4 bases and J by 5 bases, with 14 bases between them. CDR1 is LNHDA and CDR2 is SQIVND in the germline V gene (reference sequence). The CDR3 reads CASSTSSAVETQYF. Here the CDR3 DNA reads TGTGCCAGTAGTACCTCTAGCGCCGTCGAGACCCAGTACTTC.

V usage is TRBV27 and J usage is TRBJ2-2, with 8 bases lining up with TRBD1. CDR1 and CDR2 (germline): MNHEY, SMNVEV (reference sequence). The CDR3 loop spans 15 amino acids. V shed 6 bases, J shed 2 bases, and the junction held 5 bases outside the gene matches. The CDR3 sequence is CASRAGTGNTGELFF. The CDR3 DNA reads as TGTGCCAGCAGAGCCGGGACAGGAAACACCGGGGAGCTGTTTTTT.

This clone was detected a few times. The chain has TRBV6-6 and TRBJ1-2; 8 nucleotides match TRBD1. Germline V gene lookup returns CDR1 MNHNY and CDR2 SVGAGI (reference sequence). The CDR3 consists of 13 residues. The J segment lost 5 bases and the V segment lost 5 bases, leaving 4 bases of the junction unmatched. As DNA, the CDR3 is TGTGCCAGCAGTCCGACAGGGGAATATGGCTACACCTTC. Protein product: CASSPTGEYGYTF.

This chain joins TRBV3-1 (or the pseudogene TRBV3-2) and TRBJ2-1; 12 nucleotides line up with TRBD2. J lost 7 bases, V lost 4 bases, and 5 bases had no gene match. Germline CDR1 LGHDT, CDR2 YNNKEL (reference sequence). This CDR3 is built from 15 residues. The CDR3 sequence is CASSLLAGGLNEQFF. DNA of the CDR3: TGTGCCAGCAGCCTCCTAGCGGGGGGGCTGAATGAGCAGTTCTTC.

The rearrangement joins TRBV23-1 to TRBJ1-2, with 7 bases matching TRBD1. TRBV23-1 is marked as an open reading frame, function uncertain. Unmatched junction bases numbered 19, after V lost 0 bases and J lost 6 bases. This CDR3 is 19 amino acids long. CDR3 loop: CASSQSARYEDRKSDGYTF. The CDR3 DNA reads as TGCGCCAGCAGTCAATCGGCACGGTATGAGGACAGGAAGAGTGATGGCTACACCTTC.

This clone was detected only once. J is TRBJ1-2 and V is TRBV6-2 or TRBV6-3; TRBD1 matches 7 bases. V gave up 0 bases and J gave up 0 bases; unmatched junction bases: 7. The CDR3 extends over 17 amino acids. The germline V gene has CDR1 MNHEY and CDR2 SVGEGT. The chain's CDR3 is CASSYSPGGGSNYGYTF. CDR3 coding DNA: TGTGCCAGCAGTTACTCGCCAGGGGGAGGCTCTAACTATGGCTACACCTTC.

Only one count was recorded for this clone. The chain is built from TRBV18 and TRBJ1-1; 11 nucleotides line up with TRBD1. This CDR3 is built from 16 residues. The V gene's germline CDR1 is KGHSH and CDR2 LQKENI. Trimming took 6 bases from V and 1 from J; bases not matched to a gene: 7. The CDR3 reads CASSQRTGGGNTEAFF. As DNA, the CDR3 is TGTGCCAGCTCCCAGCGGACAGGGGGCGGGAACACTGAAGCTTTCTTT. The full variable domain, in which reference TRBV18 and TRBJ1-1 provide the parts outside the CDR3, is NAGVMQNPRHLVRRRGQEARLRCSPMKGHSHVYWYRQLPEEGLKFMVYLQKENIIDESGMPKERFSAEFPKEGPSILRIQQVVRGDSAAYFCASSQRTGGGNTEAFFGQGTRLTVV.

The rearrangement uses TRBV10-3 and TRBJ1-3; a weak D match, TRBD1 (6 bases). In germline, CDR1 is ENHRY, CDR2 SYGVKD. The length of the CDR3 is 11 residues. Trimming took off 10 bases at V and 12 bases at J, with 16 bases between the two ends. CDR3 DNA: TGTGCCACCGGGGCGGGGGCGCACATATATTTT. As protein: CATGAGAHIYF.

The DNA of the CDR3 is TGCGCCAGCAGCTTGGCTCAACCGGGGGATGAGCAGTTCTTC. The encoded protein is CASSLAQPGDEQFF. V gene TRBV5-1 combines with J gene TRBJ2-1; the D gene is possibly TRBD2 (6 bases). The germline V gene encodes CDR1 SGHRS and CDR2 YFSETQ. CDR3 length: 14 amino acids. With 0 bases removed from V and 8 bases from J, the gap between germline ends came to 12 bases.

This chain uses TRBV7-9 with TRBJ2-2, with a tentative D call TRBD2 (5 bases). The V and J ends lost 2 bases and 4 bases respectively, with 14 bases between them. Germline V gene data show CDR1 as SEHNR and CDR2 as FQNEAQ (reference sequence). The CDR3 totals 16 residues. CDR3 nucleotides: TGTGCCAGCAGCTTAACTTATCGGACTGTCACCGGGGAGCTGTTTTTT. This codes for CASSLTYRTVTGELFF.

The genes are TRBV10-1 and TRBJ2-3, with 7 positions matching TRBD2. CDR3 length equals 15 residues. Germline CDR1 WNHNN, CDR2 SYGVQD (reference sequence). V lost 4 bases, J lost 0 bases, and 4 bases stayed unmatched. The CDR3 here is CASSAERGSTDTQYF. The CDR3 region has the DNA TGCGCCAGCAGTGCTGAGCGGGGTAGCACAGATACGCAGTATTTT.

The V gene is TRBV3-1 (or the pseudogene TRBV3-2), the J gene TRBJ1-4; no definite D call. CDR1 is LGHDT, CDR2 YNNKEL, per germline (reference sequence). This CDR3 spans 14 amino acids. Trimming removed 0 bases from V and 7 bases from J, with 9 bases in between. CDR3 region: CASSQEGGSEKLFF. For the CDR3, the DNA is TGTGCCAGCAGCCAAGAAGGCGGGTCTGAAAAACTGTTTTTT.